The sequence of this T cell receptor (beta chain) was determined in a study of tumor-infiltrating lymphocytes in primary liver carcinoma. Findings and caveats of the study: Tumor specimens were characterized by a significantly higher top-250-clone fraction than blood (p = 0.039).

Reverse transcription of 450 to 500 ng total RNA with a constant-region primer produced TCR beta cDNA. Three nested multiplex PCR rounds, a slightly modified ARM-PCR, produced the libraries for TCR beta. A C-beta reverse primer and TRBV1-TRBV30 forward primers served in each of the first two PCR rounds, at about 10 cycles apiece. Via MiXCR, TCRdb re-called the multiplex PCR reads, giving one row per CDR3 protein. The top ten clones hold roughly 6.5% of a sample with 330,000 or so distinct CDR3 sequences, around 60% of them seen once. Out of unsorted whole blood came the blood RNA, and germline DNA was extracted as well. Blood samples of approximately 3.9 milliliters were drawn preoperatively. The CDR3 runs to 22 residues. V shed 4 bases, J shed 1 base, and the junction held 27 bases outside the gene matches. CDR1 is SGHDT and CDR2 is YYEEEE in the germline V gene. The sample holds a few counts of this clonotype. No antigen is known for it.

The receptor was derived from a man aged 35 to 55 with primary liver carcinoma and hepatitis B virus infection. The specimen sequenced was peripheral blood. The rearrangement uses TRBV5-6 and TRBJ2-3; 7 nucleotides line up with TRBD2. In DNA form, the CDR3 reads TGTGCCAGCAGCCCTCGTATTTACAGCTTCGGGGCGGGAGAGAGAGGCACAGATACGCAGTATTTT. Encoded protein: CASSPRIYSFGAGERGTDTQYF.